This T cell receptor (beta chain) was sequenced for a study of shared clonotypes between healthy human individuals. General study results and limits: Across subsets, estimated richness was generally greater for naive than for memory populations.

All of the donors resided in Nashville, Tennessee, and each was a Caucasian adult. A remark on this clone: Its antigen is still unknown.

Libraries were prepared by immunoSEQ multiplex PCR; TCRdb keeps only in-frame clonotypes and omits some of them. Of 2 million to 2.5 million clones listed, 90% to 96% were seen once; the top ten hold 0.1% to 0.15%. Material for sequencing was naive CD4+ T cells sorted from blood. Noted subset: CD45RA+ positively selected. This receptor was obtained from a man in his late teens or twenties in good health.

CDR3 residues: CAISDLQGTGELFF. For the CDR3, the DNA is TGTGCCATCAGTGACCTCCAGGGCACCGGGGAGCTGTTTTTT. The V gene is TRBV10-3, the J gene TRBJ2-2; a possible D gene is TRBD1 (5 bases). Germline V gives CDR1 ENHRY, CDR2 SYGVKD. V lost 3 bases to trimming and J lost 4 bases, with 9 bases between them. The CDR3 runs 14 residues.